This T cell receptor beta chain was identified during a study of blood T cell repertoires in COVID-19. Study as a whole: Spain, Italy and the United States supplied samples that represented acute and convalescent COVID-19. From T cells, B-cell-depleted T cells, or PBMCs came the material, which was cDNA or gDNA.

The CDR3 consists of 14 residues. Germline-derived CDR1 and CDR2 are SGHAT and FQNNGV. Trimming removed 1 base at V and 4 bases at J, with 8 bases between. In the authors' workflow: It was from reference gene primer amplification that nucleated cell counts were estimated. Libraries were prepared by immunoSEQ multiplex PCR; TCRdb keeps only in-frame clonotypes and omits some of them. V and J calls and clone size are copied from that table; D and trimming were computed from the DNA. In the table there are around 270,000 clones, roughly 84% of which are singletons. V gene TRBV11-2 combines with J gene TRBJ1-3; D remains unclear. The sample comprised peripheral blood. The receptor was isolated from a woman aged 40-49 years who had recovered from COVID-19. The chain's CDR3 is CASSLVAGGNTIYF. In DNA, the CDR3 is TGTGCCAGCAGCTTAGTGGCAGGAGGAAACACCATATATTTT.